This T cell receptor (beta chain) was found in a study of breast tumors, draining lymph nodes, adjacent tissues. TCRdb fed the multiplex PCR reads into MiXCR, producing one record per CDR3 protein. Of 150,000 to 200,000 distinct CDR3 sequences detected, roughly 35% appear once; the ten largest clones hold 3% to 4%. Overall study results and limits: Findings are consistent with lymph node origin and intratumoral expansion of most tumor T cells. Data only fit, rather than demonstrated, lymph node origin of most tumor T cells. Compared with lymph nodes, tumors were less diverse; compared with nontumor tissue, more.

Comments on this clonotype: Its antigen is not identified.

The V and J ends lost 8 bases and 0 bases respectively, with 11 bases between them. CDR1 is ENHRY, CDR2 SYGVKD, per germline. The CDR3 sequence is 14 residues long. The lymph nodes were axillary draining lymph nodes from breast cancer patients. The TCR was taken from a female donor with breast cancer. Some clones in this sample may be carry-over from other donors' samples. What was sequenced was axillary lymph node tissue. The chain employs TRBV10-3 and TRBJ1-3; unclear D gene. The CDR3 is CAISVETSGNTIYF. In DNA, the CDR3 is TGTGCCATCTCGGTAGAAACCTCTGGAAACACCATATATTTT.